The next 27 T cell receptor beta chains were all read from a single sample in a study of shared clonotypes between healthy human individuals. Using immunoSEQ multiplex PCR, the repertoire was profiled, and TCRdb retains in-frame clones only, with some absent. The sample lists more than 400,000 clones; roughly 95% were seen once. Input material: naive CD4+ T cells sorted from blood. Subset meaning: CD45RA+ positively selected. These receptors all stem from a woman between 25 and 40 years old in good health.

The chain joins TRBV18 to TRBJ2-3; no clear D. Between the trimmed V and J ends, which lost 1 base and 4 bases, there was a span of 9 bases. The germline V gene encodes CDR1 KGHSH and CDR2 LQKENI. The CDR3 runs to 14 residues. The CDR3 region is CASSPQGVPDTQYF. The CDR3 DNA follows: TGTGCCAGCTCACCACAGGGTGTCCCAGATACGCAGTATTTT.

The J gene is TRBJ1-1, the V gene TRBV6-5; unclear D gene. The germline V gene encodes CDR1 MNHEY and CDR2 SVGAGI. Trimming stripped 3 bases from V and 1 base from J, with 6 bases between. There are 13 residues in the CDR3. CDR3 in amino acids: CASSYEGNTEAFF. CDR3 nucleotides: TGTGCCAGCAGTTATGAGGGGAACACTGAAGCTTTCTTT.

This chain links TRBV19 with TRBJ2-1; D is perhaps TRBD2 (5 bases). The CDR3 extends over 17 amino acids. Trimming took 7 bases from V and 0 from J, leaving 19 bases between them. Germline CDR1 LNHDA, CDR2 SQIVND (reference sequence). CDR3 nucleotide sequence: TGTGCCAGTAAGATGACGGGAAATCTCCCCTCCTACAATGAGCAGTTCTTC. Protein sequence: CASKMTGNLPSYNEQFF.

The V and J genes are TRBV18 and TRBJ1-4; D is possibly TRBD1 (6 bases). This CDR3 has 15 amino acids. V was cut by 2 bases and J by 8 bases, with 15 bases left in between. From germline, CDR1 is KGHSH and CDR2 LQKENI. The CDR3 region is CASSPSVQGGEKLFF. The CDR3 bases are TGTGCCAGCTCACCAAGCGTACAGGGAGGAGAAAAACTGTTTTTT. The full variable domain, rest sourced from reference TRBV18 and TRBJ1-4, is NAGVMQNPRHLVRRRGQEARLRCSPMKGHSHVYWYRQLPEEGLKFMVYLQKENIIDESGMPKERFSAEFPKEGPSILRIQQVVRGDSAAYFCASSPSVQGGEKLFFGSGTQLSVL.

There are a few counts of this clone. The chain recombines TRBV7-9 with TRBJ1-5; no definite D call. V lost 1 base, J lost 6 bases, and 10 bases lay in between. The germline V gene has CDR1 SEHNR and CDR2 FQNEAQ (reference sequence). This CDR3 has 14 amino acids. The CDR3 reads CASSLDTAPQPQHF. As DNA, the CDR3 is TGTGCCAGCAGCTTAGATACGGCGCCTCAGCCCCAGCATTTT.

The CDR3 sequence is CASSYRQQGHEQYF. DNA for the CDR3: TGTGCCAGCAGTTATCGCCAACAGGGCCACGAGCAGTACTTC. V is TRBV6-5 and J is TRBJ2-7; D might be TRBD1 (6 bases). Trimming cost V 3 bases and J 5 bases, with 14 bases left between them. Germline lookup yields CDR1 MNHEY and CDR2 SVGAGI. The CDR3 covers 14 residues.

This chain connects TRBV11-2 to TRBJ2-1; 9 nucleotides agree with TRBD2. This CDR3 has 19 residues. V gave up 5 bases and J gave up 9 bases; unmatched junction bases: 23. CDR1 and CDR2 from the germline V gene are SGHAT and FQNNGV. CDR3 DNA sequence: TGTGCCAGCAGCCACGGGACTAGCAGTGAGCCCTGGAAAGGTAGTGAGCAGTTCTTC. Amino acid sequence: CASSHGTSSEPWKGSEQFF.

The rearrangement uses TRBV11-2 and TRBJ2-1, with TRBD1 matching over 10 bases. This CDR3 has 15 residues. J was trimmed by 2 bases and V by 5 bases; bases with no gene match: 3. The germline gives CDR1 SGHAT, CDR2 FQNNGV. The CDR3 DNA is TGTGCCAGCAGCACCGGGACAGGGGCCTACAATGAGCAGTTCTTC. Protein sequence: CASSTGTGAYNEQFF.

The chain uses TRBV11-2 and TRBJ2-1; the match to TRBD2 covers 9 bases. CDR3 length equals 16 residues. Germline loops: CDR1 SGHAT, CDR2 FQNNGV. V trimming: 4 bases; J trimming: 1 base; junction bases outside the gene matches: 5. The CDR3 region is CASSSVAGVSYNEQFF. CDR3 bases: TGTGCCAGCAGCTCTGTAGCGGGAGTGTCCTACAATGAGCAGTTCTTC.

CDR3: CASSLGDTGELFF. The DNA for the CDR3 is TGTGCCAGCAGCCTTGGGGACACCGGGGAGCTGTTTTTT. The chain carries TRBV11-3 and TRBJ2-2; the D is unclear. The CDR3 runs to 13 residues. V was shortened by 5 bases and J by 3 bases, with 7 bases between the two germline ends. Germline CDR1 SGHNT, CDR2 YENEEA.

The chain is built from TRBV4-1 and TRBJ2-7, with 12 bases lining up with TRBD2. Germline assignment: CDR1 MGHRA and CDR2 YSYEKL. J was trimmed by 0 bases and V by 0 bases; bases with no gene match: 9. CDR3 length: 19 residues. The CDR3 region has the DNA TGCGCCAGCAGCCAAGACCGGGGACTAGCGGGTAGAGACTCCTACGAGCAGTACTTC. Residues: CASSQDRGLAGRDSYEQYF.

V and J are TRBV5-1 and TRBJ1-1; D is unclear. The length of the CDR3 is 13 residues. Trimming stripped 1 base from V and 8 bases from J, with 12 bases between. Germline V gives CDR1 SGHRS, CDR2 YFSETQ. As DNA, the CDR3 is TGCGCCAGCAGCTTGACAGAGAGTCCAGAAGCTTTCTTT. As protein: CASSLTESPEAFF.

The rearrangement links TRBV10-1 to TRBJ1-2; maybe TRBD1 (6 bases). Trimming took off 6 bases at V and 2 bases at J, with 16 bases between the two ends. Germline V gene data show CDR1 as WNHNN and CDR2 as SYGVQD (reference sequence). This CDR3 has 15 amino acids. The CDR3 region has the DNA TGCGCCAGCAGCCCGGGACACTCGACCAACTATGGCTACACCTTC. This gives the protein CASSPGHSTNYGYTF.

The genes are TRBV27 and TRBJ1-1, with 7 bases fitting TRBD1. This CDR3 contains 17 residues. V lost 5 bases and J lost 11; bases outside the gene matches: 23. Germline lookup yields CDR1 MNHEY and CDR2 SMNVEV (reference sequence). Written as DNA, the CDR3 is TGTGCCAGCAGTCCCTGGGGCAGGGGGAGGGATTCCCCATTTGCTTTCTTT. Translating gives CASSPWGRGRDSPFAFF.

This clone has just one count. This sequence joins TRBV6-1 and TRBJ2-5; no reliable D call. The CDR3 loop spans 12 amino acids. Trimming left V 5 bases short and J 5 bases short, with 9 bases between. The germline CDR1 and CDR2 sequences are MNHNS and SASEGT. The CDR3 region is CASSSQTETQYF. In DNA, the CDR3 is TGTGCCAGCAGTTCCCAAACGGAGACCCAGTACTTC.

The rearrangement joins TRBV6-5 to TRBJ2-5; D may match TRBD1 or TRBD2 (6 bases each). Germline V gives CDR1 MNHEY, CDR2 SVGAGI. Deletions cut 2 bases from V and 1 base from J, with 14 bases between. The length of the CDR3 is 16 residues. CDR3 sequence reads: CASSYRGRGVQETQYF. CDR3 DNA sequence: TGTGCCAGCAGTTACCGCGGAAGGGGGGTCCAAGAGACCCAGTACTTC.

The chain has TRBV28 and TRBJ2-1; D unresolved. The CDR3 covers 15 residues. V was clipped by 6 bases and J by 7 bases, with 19 bases between them. Per germline, CDR1 MDHEN and CDR2 SYDVKM. As DNA, the CDR3 is TGTGCCAGCAGAATACGCGATTCCCGCAGGAATGAGCAGTTCTTC. Amino acid sequence: CASRIRDSRRNEQFF.

Worth noting for this clone: Other DNA sequences in this sample translate to the same CDR3. The V call is TRBV11-2, the J call TRBJ2-7; 9 positions match TRBD2. The V gene end was trimmed by 3 bases and the J gene end by 4 bases; junction bases not matched to a gene: 1. This CDR3 has 13 amino acids. In germline, CDR1 is SGHAT, CDR2 FQNNGV. CDR3 nucleotides: TGTGCCAGCAGCTTTAGCGGGAGTTACGAGCAGTACTTC. Translated: CASSFSGSYEQYF.

This chain links TRBV28 with TRBJ2-3; TRBD1 matches 8 bases. From germline, CDR1 is MDHEN and CDR2 SYDVKM. There are 13 residues in the CDR3. V shed 6 bases, J shed 6 bases, and the junction held 5 bases outside the gene matches. The CDR3 DNA reads TGTGCCAGCAGATCGACAGGGGCCGATACGCAGTATTTT. Residues: CASRSTGADTQYF.

The V call is TRBV6-5, the J call TRBJ1-5; D is unresolved. Germline loops: CDR1 MNHEY, CDR2 SVGAGI. This CDR3 comprises 14 residues. V lost 0 bases to trimming and J lost 5 bases, with 8 bases between them. The CDR3 protein is CASSYSPSDQPQHF. The CDR3, as DNA: TGTGCCAGCAGTTACTCTCCCAGCGATCAGCCCCAGCATTTT.

This rearrangement joins TRBV5-8 to TRBJ2-5, with unresolved D. The closer fit of TRBJ2-7 to the DNA end suggests the J call may be wrong. CDR3 length equals 13 residues. CDR1 is SGHTS and CDR2 is YDEGEE in the germline V gene. CDR3 DNA: TGTGCCAGCAGCTTGGCAGCAGCCTACGAGCAGTACTTC. Translating it yields CASSLAAAYEQYF.

The table lists this clone with a count of one. At the DNA level, this CDR3 is encoded by other sequences in the same sample as well. The rearrangement links TRBV9 to TRBJ1-3; 7 nucleotides agree with TRBD1. The CDR3 contains 15 residues. The germline V gene encodes CDR1 SGDLS and CDR2 YYNGEE. The junction had 2 bases not matched to a gene; V was cut back by 2 bases and J by 0 bases. The CDR3 coding sequence is TGTGCCAGCAGCGTGGGGGACAGCTCTGGAAACACCATATATTTT. This sequence encodes CASSVGDSSGNTIYF.

This sequence joins TRBV19 and TRBJ1-5, with TRBD1 matching 7 bases. CDR3 length: 15 residues. V gave up 3 bases and J gave up 4 bases; unmatched junction bases: 6. Germline V CDR1 and CDR2: LNHDA, SQIVND (reference sequence). The CDR3 here is CASSILRQGNQPQHF. CDR3 in DNA: TGTGCCAGTAGTATTTTAAGACAGGGTAATCAGCCCCAGCATTTT.

This chain connects TRBV5-1 to TRBJ1-2; D is unresolved. CDR3 length: 17 residues. Germline CDR1 is SGHRS and CDR2 is YFSETQ. V shed 4 bases and J shed 6 bases, with 25 bases lying between them. CDR3 nucleotide sequence: TGCGCCAGCAGCGCAAGCGAAGGACGGACCGAGGTACATGGCTACACCTTC. Its protein product is CASSASEGRTEVHGYTF.

The chain joins TRBV28 to TRBJ2-7; D ambiguous. Trimming cost V 5 bases and J 4 bases, with 15 bases left between them. The CDR3 covers 14 residues. Germline CDR1 is MDHEN and CDR2 is SYDVKM. CDR3: CASSGSPHSYEQYF. CDR3 sequence (DNA): TGTGCCAGCAGTGGAAGCCCTCACAGTTACGAGCAGTACTTC.

CDR3 loop: CASGTQGAGHTEAFF. The CDR3 DNA is TGTGCCAGCGGGACACAGGGGGCGGGTCACACTGAAGCTTTCTTT. This sequence joins TRBV7-9 and TRBJ1-1; 9 nucleotides align to TRBD1. V shed 8 bases, J shed 3 bases, and the junction held 10 bases outside the gene matches. The CDR3 covers 15 residues. CDR1 is SEHNR and CDR2 is FQNEAQ in the germline V gene (reference sequence).

Comment on this clone: Other nucleotide sequences from this sample produce the same CDR3. J is TRBJ2-5 and V is TRBV9; D may correspond to TRBD1 or TRBD2 (5 bases each). The V end was cut by 0 bases, the J end by 5 bases, with 5 bases between. This CDR3 spans 12 amino acids. Germline assignment: CDR1 SGDLS and CDR2 YYNGEE. The CDR3 DNA sequence: TGTGCCAGCAGCGTAGGGGGGGAGACCCAGTACTTC. Its translation is CASSVGGETQYF. The full variable domain, in which reference TRBV9 and TRBJ2-5 provide the parts outside the CDR3, is DSGVTQTPKHLITATGQRVTLRCSPRSGDLSVYWYQQSLDQGLQFLIQYYNGEERAKGNILERFSAQQFPDLHSELNLSSLELGDSALYFCASSVGGETQYFGPGTRLLVL.